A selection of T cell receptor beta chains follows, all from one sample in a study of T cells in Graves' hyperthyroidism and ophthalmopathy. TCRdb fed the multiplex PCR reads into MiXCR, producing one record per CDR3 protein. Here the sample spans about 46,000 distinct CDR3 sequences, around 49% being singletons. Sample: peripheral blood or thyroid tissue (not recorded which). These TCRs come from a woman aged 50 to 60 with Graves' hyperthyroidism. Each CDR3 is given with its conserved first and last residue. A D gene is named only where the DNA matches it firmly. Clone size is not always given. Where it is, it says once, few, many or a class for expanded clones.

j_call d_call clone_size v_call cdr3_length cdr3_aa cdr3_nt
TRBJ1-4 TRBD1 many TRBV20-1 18 CSARDPYRGAGPNEKLFF TGCAGTGCTAGAGATCCCTACAGGGGCGCCGGGCCTAATGAAAAACTGTTTTTT
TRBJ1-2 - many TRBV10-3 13 CAISESKGDGYTF TGTGCCATCAGTGAGTCGAAAGGGGATGGCTACACCTTC
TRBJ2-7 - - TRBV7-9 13 CASSLVGGYEQYF TGTGCCAGCAGCTTAGTGGGGGGCTACGAGCAGTACTTC
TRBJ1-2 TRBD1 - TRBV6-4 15 CASSDVGQGARGYTF TGTGCCAGCAGTGACGTAGGACAGGGGGCGCGTGGCTACACCTTC
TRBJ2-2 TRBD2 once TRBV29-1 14 CSAGLAGSTGELFF TGCAGCGCTGGACTAGCGGGTTCCACCGGGGAGCTGTTTTTT
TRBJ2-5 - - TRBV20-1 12 CSAREGGQAQYF TGCAGTGCTAGAGAGGGGGGGCAGGCCCAGTACTTC
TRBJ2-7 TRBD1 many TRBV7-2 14 CASSRTGGTYEQYF TGTGCCAGCAGCCGGACAGGGGGCACCTACGAGCAGTACTTC
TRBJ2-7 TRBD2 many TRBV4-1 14 CASNLTRTSREQYF TGCGCCAGCAACCTAACCCGGACTAGCAGGGAGCAGTACTTC
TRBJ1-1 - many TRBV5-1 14 CASSSQGGDTEAFF TGCGCCAGCAGCTCACAGGGTGGGGACACTGAAGCTTTCTTT
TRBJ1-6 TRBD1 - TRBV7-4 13 CASSQGVNSPLHF TGTGCCAGCAGCCAGGGGGTAAATTCACCCCTCCACTTT
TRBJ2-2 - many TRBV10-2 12 CASTPNTGELFF TGCGCCAGCACCCCGAACACCGGGGAGCTGTTTTTT
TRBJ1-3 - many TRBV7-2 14 CASSLQSSGNTIYF TGTGCCAGCAGTTTACAGAGCTCTGGAAACACCATATATTTT
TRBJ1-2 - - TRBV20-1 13 CSARTGTAYGYTF TGCAGTGCTAGAACCGGGACGGCCTATGGCTACACCTTC
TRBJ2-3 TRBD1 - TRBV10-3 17 CAISGPLGTEGVDTLYF TGTGCCATCAGTGGACCTTTGGGGACAGAGGGAGTGGATACGCTGTATTTT
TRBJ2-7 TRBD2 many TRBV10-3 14 CAISEGAGAYEQYF TGTGCCATCAGTGAGGGAGCGGGAGCGTACGAGCAGTACTTC
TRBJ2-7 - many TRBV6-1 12 CASSQAEYEQYF TGTGCCAGCAGTCAGGCCGAGTACGAGCAGTACTTC
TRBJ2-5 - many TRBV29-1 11 CSVGRGETQYF TGCAGCGTTGGTAGGGGGGAGACCCAGTACTTC
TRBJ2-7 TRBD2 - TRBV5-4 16 CASSLSSGIPPYEQYF TGTGCCAGCAGCTTGTCTAGCGGGATTCCCCCCTACGAGCAGTACTTC
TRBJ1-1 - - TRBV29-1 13 CSAGQGGRPEAFF TGCAGCGCGGGCCAAGGGGGTAGGCCGGAAGCTTTCTTT
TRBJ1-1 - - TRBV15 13 CATSQDVNTEAFF TGTGCCACCAGCCAAGACGTGAACACTGAAGCTTTCTTT
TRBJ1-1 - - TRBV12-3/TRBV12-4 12 CASSPLNTGALF TGTGCCAGCAGTCCACTCAACACTGGAGCTCTCTTT
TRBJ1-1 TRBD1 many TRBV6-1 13 CASHIQGDTEAFF TGTGCCAGCCATATCCAGGGGGACACTGAAGCTTTCTTT
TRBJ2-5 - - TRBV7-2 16 CASSLNDRPWGETQYF TGTGCCAGCAGCCTTAACGATCGCCCTTGGGGGGAGACCCAGTACTTC
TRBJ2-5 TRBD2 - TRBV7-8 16 CASSKNAGRAGETQYF TGTGCCAGCAGCAAAAACGCCGGGAGGGCTGGGGAGACCCAGTACTTC
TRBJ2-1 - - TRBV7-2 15 CASSQDLGLYNEQFF TGCGCCAGCAGCCAAGATCTGGGCCTATACAATGAGCAGTTCTTC
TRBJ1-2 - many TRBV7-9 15 CASSLATGALYGYTF TGTGCCAGCAGCTTAGCGACCGGGGCCCTCTATGGCTACACCTTC
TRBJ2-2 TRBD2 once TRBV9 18 CASSRRGDSGGDTGELFF TGTGCCAGCAGCCGCCGGGGGGATAGCGGAGGGGACACCGGGGAGCTGTTTTTT
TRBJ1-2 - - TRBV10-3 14 CAITERGGDYGYTF TGTGCCATAACTGAGCGGGGAGGGGACTATGGCTACACCTTC
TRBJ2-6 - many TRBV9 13 CASSQNRANVLTF TGTGCCAGCAGCCAAAACCGGGCCAACGTCCTGACTTTC
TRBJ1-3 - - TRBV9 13 CASSVDWGNTIYF TGTGCCAGCAGCGTAGATTGGGGGAACACCATATATTTT
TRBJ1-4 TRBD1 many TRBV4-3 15 CASRQDRGLGEKLFF TGCGCCAGCAGACAGGACAGGGGGCTAGGTGAAAAACTGTTTTTT
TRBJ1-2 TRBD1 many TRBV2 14 CASSGTGGDYGYTF TGTGCCAGCAGTGGGACAGGGGGCGACTATGGCTACACCTTC
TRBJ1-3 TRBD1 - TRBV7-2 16 CASSSNMWTGRETIYF TGTGCCAGCAGCTCAAATATGTGGACAGGGAGGGAGACCATATATTTT
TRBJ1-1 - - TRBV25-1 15 CASRVAWGPGAEAFF TGTGCCAGCCGTGTGGCGTGGGGCCCGGGTGCTGAAGCTTTCTTT
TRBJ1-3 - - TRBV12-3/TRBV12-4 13 CASANAAANTIYF TGTGCCAGCGCTAATGCCGCGGCGAACACCATATATTTT
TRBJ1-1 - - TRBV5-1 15 CASSLVRLQSAEAFF TGCGCCAGCAGCTTGGTGAGACTCCAGAGTGCTGAAGCTTTCTTT
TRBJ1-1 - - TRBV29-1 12 CSSQGGRPEAFF TGCAGCAGCCAAGGGGGTAGGCCGGAAGCTTTCTTT
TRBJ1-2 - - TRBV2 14 CASSVRRRSQGYTF TGTGCCAGCAGTGTTCGGCGCAGGTCCCAAGGCTACACCTTC
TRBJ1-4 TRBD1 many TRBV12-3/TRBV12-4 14 CASSGTGQGEKLFF TGTGCCAGCAGTGGGACAGGACAGGGAGAAAAACTGTTTTTT
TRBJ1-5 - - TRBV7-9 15 CASSSSRKGNQPQHF TGTGCCAGCAGCTCTAGTCGTAAGGGCAATCAGCCCCAGCATTTT
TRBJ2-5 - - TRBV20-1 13 CSASRDYQETQYF TGCAGTGCTTCCCGGGACTACCAAGAGACCCAGTACTTC
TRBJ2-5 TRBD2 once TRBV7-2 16 CASSKGTSGFGETQYF TGTGCCAGCAGCAAGGGGACTAGCGGATTTGGAGAGACCCAGTACTTC
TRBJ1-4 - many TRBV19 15 CASSSLDSPREKLFF TGTGCCAGTAGTTCCTTAGACAGCCCGAGGGAAAAACTGTTTTTT
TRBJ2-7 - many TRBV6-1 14 CASSEWGATYEQYF TGTGCCAGCAGTGAATGGGGGGCCACCTACGAGCAGTACTTC
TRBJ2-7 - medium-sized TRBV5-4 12 CASSLESYEQYF TGTGCCAGCAGCTTGGAATCCTACGAGCAGTACTTC
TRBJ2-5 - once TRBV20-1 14 CSARDRRSQETQYF TGCAGTGCTAGAGATCGTCGATCACAAGAGACCCAGTACTTC
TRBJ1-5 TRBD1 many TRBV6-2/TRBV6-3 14 CASSRTGGNQPQHF TGTGCCAGCAGCCGGACAGGCGGTAATCAGCCCCAGCATTTT
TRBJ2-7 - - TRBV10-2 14 CASKGSGDSYEQYF TGCGCCAGCAAAGGGTCGGGGGACTCCTACGAGCAGTACTTC
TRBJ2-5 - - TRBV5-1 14 CASSPTVALETQCF TGCGCCAGCAGCCCGACGGTTGCACTGGAGACCCAGTGCTTC
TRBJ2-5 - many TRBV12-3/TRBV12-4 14 CASSSPRGWETQYF TGTGCCAGCAGTTCCCCCAGGGGTTGGGAGACCCAGTACTTC